This TCR beta chain was documented in a study of cytomegalovirus exposure and HLA in healthy donors. The PCR ran on 60 Vbeta and 13 Jbeta primers. TCRdb's copy holds only in-frame clones and misses some; the assay was immunoSEQ multiplex PCR. The table has about 130,000 clones, roughly 78% seen once. After removal of 5 bases from V and 4 bases from J, the junction contained 5 bases not matched to a gene. The CDR3 is made up of 13 amino acids. The germline V gene has CDR1 GTSNPN and CDR2 SVGIG (reference sequence). This chain links TRBV30 with TRBJ1-5; 7 bases line up with TRBD1. Sequenced input: PBMCs. This clonotype was sampled from a man in his forties in good health and CMV-seropositive. CDR3 region: CAWGHRGNQPQHF. The CDR3 nucleotides read TGTGCCTGGGGCCACAGGGGAAATCAGCCCCAGCATTTT.